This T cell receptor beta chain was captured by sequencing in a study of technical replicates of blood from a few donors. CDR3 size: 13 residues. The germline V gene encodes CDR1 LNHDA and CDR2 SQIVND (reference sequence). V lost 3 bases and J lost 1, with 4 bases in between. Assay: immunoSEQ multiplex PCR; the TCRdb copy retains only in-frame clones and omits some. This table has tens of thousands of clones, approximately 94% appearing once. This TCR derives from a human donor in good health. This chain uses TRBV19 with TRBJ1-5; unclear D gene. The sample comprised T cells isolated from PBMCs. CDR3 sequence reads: CASSIQSNQPQHF. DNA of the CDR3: TGTGCCAGTAGTATCCAAAGCAATCAGCCCCAGCATTTT.